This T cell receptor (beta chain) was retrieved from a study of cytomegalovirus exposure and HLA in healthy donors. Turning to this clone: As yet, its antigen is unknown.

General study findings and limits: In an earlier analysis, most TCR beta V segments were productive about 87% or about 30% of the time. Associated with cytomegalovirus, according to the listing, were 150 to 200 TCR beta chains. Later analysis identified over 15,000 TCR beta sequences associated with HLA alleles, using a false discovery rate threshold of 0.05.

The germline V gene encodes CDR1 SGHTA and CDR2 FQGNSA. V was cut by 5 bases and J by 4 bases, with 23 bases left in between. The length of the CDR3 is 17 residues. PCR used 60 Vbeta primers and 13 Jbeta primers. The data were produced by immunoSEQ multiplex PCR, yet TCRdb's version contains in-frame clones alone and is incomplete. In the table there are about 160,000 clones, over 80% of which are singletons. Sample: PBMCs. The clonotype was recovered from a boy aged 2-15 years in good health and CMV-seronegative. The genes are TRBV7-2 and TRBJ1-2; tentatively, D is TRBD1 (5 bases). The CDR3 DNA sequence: TGTGCCAGCAGCCCTCCTCCTATTGGGACTTTGACCTATGGCTACACCTTC. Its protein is CASSPPPIGTLTYGYTF.